Listed below are T cell receptor beta chains from one sample, sequenced in a study of T cell responses to AZD1222 COVID-19 vaccine. Only in-frame clones appear in the TCRdb table, and some are missing; sequencing was by immunoSEQ multiplex PCR. The table includes under 150,000 clones, 70% to 90% detected once. Here the sequenced sample was peripheral blood, taken on day 0 of AZD1222 vaccination. Receptors originate from an adult in good health. Each CDR3 is given with its conserved first and last residue. A D gene is named only where the DNA matches it firmly. Part of the rows lack a size; the others show once, few, many or a class for expanded clones.

d_call | j_call | clone_size | v_call | cdr3_aa | cdr3_nt
NA | TRBJ1-6 | NA | TRBV5-1 | CASSLEGERNSPLHF | TGCGCCAGCAGCTTGGAGGGGGAGAGGAATTCACCCCTCCACTTT
NA | TRBJ2-5 | few | TRBV5-8 | CASSLEAAGDGETQYF | TGTGCCAGCAGCTTGGAAGCGGCAGGGGATGGGGAGACCCAGTACTTC
NA | TRBJ1-2 | NA | TRBV5-4 | CASSGGGNYGYTF | TGTGCCAGCAGCGGGGGGGGTAACTATGGCTACACCTTC
NA | TRBJ2-7 | once | TRBV6-6 | CASSPVQGGLFEQYF | TGTGCCAGCAGCCCCGTCCAGGGGGGCTTATTCGAGCAGTACTTC
TRBD1 | TRBJ2-7 | once | TRBV19 | CASRTGTGGSYEQYF | TGTGCCAGTAGGACCGGGACAGGGGGCTCCTACGAGCAGTACTTC
NA | TRBJ2-3 | NA | TRBV6-5 | CASSSYRATTDTQYF | TGTGCCAGCAGTTCCTACAGGGCTACCACAGATACGCAGTATTTT
NA | TRBJ1-5 | many | TRBV4-1 | CASSRKQGGQPQHF | TGCGCCAGCAGCCGCAAACAGGGTGGTCAGCCCCAGCATTTT
NA | TRBJ1-2 | NA | TRBV11-2 | CASSLEQTPYGYTF | TGTGCCAGCAGCTTAGAACAGACTCCTTATGGCTACACCTTC
TRBD1 | TRBJ2-7 | NA | TRBV28 | CASKRQGPSYEQYF | TGTGCCAGCAAACGACAGGGGCCATCCTACGAGCAGTACTTC
NA | TRBJ1-4 | few | TRBV2 | CALTEGESEKLFF | TGTGCCCTGACGGAGGGGGAAAGTGAAAAACTGTTTTTT
NA | TRBJ1-1 | NA | TRBV7-2 | CASSPRQTVNTEAFF | TGTGCCAGCAGCCCCAGACAGACCGTGAACACTGAAGCTTTCTTT
NA | TRBJ2-1 | once | TRBV4-1 | CASSPHGVDEQFF | TGCGCCAGCAGCCCCCATGGGGTGGATGAGCAGTTCTTC
TRBD1 | TRBJ2-7 | NA | TRBV6-5 | CASIGRRGQGEQYF | TGTGCCAGCATCGGACGCAGGGGGCAGGGAGAGCAGTACTTC
NA | TRBJ1-5 | few | TRBV27 | CASSQGRSQPQHF | TGTGCCAGCAGCCAGGGAAGGAGTCAGCCCCAGCATTTT
NA | TRBJ1-1 | once | TRBV6-5 | CASSYEQVGERTEAFF | TGTGCCAGCAGTTACGAGCAGGTCGGGGAGAGGACTGAAGCTTTCTTT
NA | TRBJ1-1 | NA | TRBV10-3 | CAIWVGSEAFF | TGTGCCATCTGGGTGGGGAGTGAAGCTTTCTTT
TRBD1 | TRBJ1-2 | once | TRBV10-3 | CAIRQTGQAYGYTF | TGTGCCATCAGACAAACGGGACAGGCGTATGGCTACACCTTC
TRBD1 | TRBJ1-1 | NA | TRBV12-3/TRBV12-4 | CASGPNRGEAFF | TGTGCCAGCGGGCCGAACAGGGGCGAAGCTTTCTTT
NA | TRBJ2-7 | NA | TRBV5-1 | CASSLVWGEQYF | TGCGCCAGCAGCTTGGTTTGGGGCGAGCAGTACTTC
NA | TRBJ1-1 | NA | TRBV11-2 | CASSFDPDPAEAFF | TGTGCCAGCAGCTTCGACCCTGACCCAGCTGAAGCTTTCTTT
TRBD2 | TRBJ2-3 | NA | TRBV12-3/TRBV12-4 | CASRAGGSDTQYF | TGTGCCAGCAGGGCGGGGGGCTCAGATACGCAGTATTTT
TRBD2 | TRBJ2-3 | NA | TRBV20-1 | CSASGPGGQRGGVDTQYF | TGCAGTGCTAGTGGCCCCGGGGGGCAGCGGGGGGGCGTAGATACGCAGTATTTT
NA | TRBJ1-2 | few | TRBV5-6 | CASSQRGNYGYTF | TGTGCCAGCAGTCAAAGGGGGAACTATGGCTACACCTTC
TRBD1 | TRBJ2-7 | NA | TRBV10-3 | CAIRETTGTDSYEQYF | TGTGCCATCAGAGAAACAACCGGGACAGACTCCTACGAGCAGTACTTC
TRBD2 | TRBJ2-3 | NA | TRBV6-4 | CASSDSSRSSGGTDTQYF | TGTGCCAGCAGTGACTCGAGTCGGAGTAGCGGGGGCACAGATACGCAGTATTTT
TRBD1 | TRBJ2-5 | NA | TRBV9 | CASSSRQGAQETQYF | TGTGCCAGCAGCTCCCGACAGGGGGCCCAAGAGACCCAGTACTTC
TRBD1 | TRBJ1-1 | NA | TRBV6-2/TRBV6-3 | CASSLGTGKAFF | TGTGCCAGCAGCCTCGGGACAGGGAAAGCTTTCTTT
NA | TRBJ2-3 | NA | TRBV9 | CASSVGEGGLTDTQYF | TGTGCCAGCAGCGTAGGAGAGGGGGGGCTTACAGATACGCAGTATTTT
NA | TRBJ1-5 | NA | TRBV20-1 | CSASAGGNQPQHF | TGCAGTGCTAGTGCGGGGGGCAATCAGCCCCAGCATTTT
NA | TRBJ1-2 | NA | TRBV28 | CASNSMVGGYTF | TGTGCCAGTAACTCCATGGTCGGCGGCTACACCTTC
NA | TRBJ1-4 | NA | TRBV7-6 | CASSFGTNNEKLFF | TGTGCCAGCAGCTTCGGGACAAATAATGAAAAACTGTTTTTT
NA | TRBJ1-2 | NA | TRBV6-2/TRBV6-3 | CASSYVDTYGYTF | TGTGCCAGCAGTTACGTAGATACTTATGGCTACACCTTC
NA | TRBJ1-1 | few | TRBV12-3/TRBV12-4 | CASSLVGNTEAFF | TGTGCCAGCAGTTTGGTCGGCAACACTGAAGCTTTCTTT
NA | TRBJ1-2 | NA | TRBV9 | CASSVGEVRSYGYTF | TGTGCCAGCAGCGTAGGAGAGGTTCGGAGCTATGGCTACACCTTC
TRBD1 | TRBJ2-7 | NA | TRBV5-1 | CASSTGQGSLEQYF | TGCGCCAGCAGCACGGGACAGGGGTCCCTCGAGCAGTACTTC
NA | TRBJ1-2 | NA | TRBV9 | CASSPDLVYGYTF | TGTGCCAGCAGCCCAGACTTAGTATATGGCTACACCTTC
TRBD1 | TRBJ1-2 | NA | TRBV5-1 | CASSQGGQGNDPSF | TGCGCCAGCAGTCAAGGGGGACAGGGAAACGACCCCTCCTTC
TRBD1 | TRBJ2-5 | once | TRBV27 | CASSPTGGRAGQETQYF | TGTGCCAGCAGTCCGACAGGGGGAAGGGCAGGCCAAGAGACCCAGTACTTC
NA | TRBJ1-5 | once | TRBV6-5 | CASSYLSAGKGQPQHF | TGTGCCAGCAGTTACTTATCGGCCGGTAAAGGTCAGCCCCAGCATTTT
TRBD1 | TRBJ2-5 | NA | TRBV11-2 | CASSLWTGYQEETQYF | TGTGCCAGCAGCTTATGGACAGGGTACCAAGAGGAGACCCAGTACTTC
NA | TRBJ1-4 | NA | TRBV14 | CASSQWEIPGKLFF | TGTGCCAGCAGCCAATGGGAGATCCCGGGAAAACTGTTTTTT
TRBD2 | TRBJ2-1 | NA | TRBV6-2/TRBV6-3 | CASTPPAWAGGIISYNEQFF | TGTGCCAGCACCCCCCCCGCTTGGGCGGGGGGAATCATCTCCTACAATGAGCAGTTCTTC
NA | TRBJ2-4 | NA | TRBV6-5 | CASSYSTQLAKNIQYF | TGTGCCAGCAGTTACTCCACTCAACTAGCCAAAAACATTCAGTACTTC